This is a list of T cell receptor beta chains from one sample in a study of blood T cell repertoires in COVID-19. Profiling relied on immunoSEQ multiplex PCR, and the TCRdb table lists in-frame clones only, not all of them. The table has approximately 65,000 clones, 65% to 80% seen once. The sample comprised peripheral blood. The receptors derive from a man in his sixties with acute or convalescent COVID-19. CDR3s include the opening cysteine and the closing phenylalanine or tryptophan. Fields, in order: J gene, V gene, D gene, clone size, CDR3 protein, CDR3 DNA. The D gene is left open where the match is weak. Clone size, where shown, is once, few, many, or a class for clones that have expanded.

J gene: TRBJ2-5; V gene: TRBV19; D gene: -; clone size: -; CDR3 protein: CASIGRERETQYF; CDR3 DNA: TGTGCCAGTATAGGCCGGGAAAGGGAGACCCAGTACTTC
J gene: TRBJ2-7; V gene: TRBV10-3; D gene: TRBD2; clone size: few; CDR3 protein: CAISLAGDEQYF; CDR3 DNA: TGTGCCATCAGTCTAGCGGGAGACGAGCAGTACTTC
J gene: TRBJ2-2; V gene: TRBV19; D gene: -; clone size: few; CDR3 protein: CASSRWGDNTGELFF; CDR3 DNA: TGTGCCAGTTCCCGGTGGGGGGACAACACCGGGGAGCTGTTTTTT
J gene: TRBJ1-6; V gene: TRBV7-9; D gene: TRBD1; clone size: -; CDR3 protein: CASSWDSNSPLHF; CDR3 DNA: TGTGCCAGCAGCTGGGACAGTAATTCACCCCTCCACTTT
J gene: TRBJ2-3; V gene: TRBV11-2; D gene: -; clone size: -; CDR3 protein: CASSPDLVSSYTDTQYF; CDR3 DNA: TGTGCCAGCAGCCCAGACCTAGTTTCCAGTTACACAGATACGCAGTATTTT
J gene: TRBJ2-1; V gene: TRBV19; D gene: TRBD2; clone size: -; CDR3 protein: CASSFFSGRAREQFF; CDR3 DNA: TGTGCCAGTAGTTTTTTTAGCGGGAGGGCCAGGGAGCAGTTCTTC
J gene: TRBJ2-2; V gene: TRBV5-5; D gene: TRBD1; clone size: -; CDR3 protein: CASSYRGTGELFF; CDR3 DNA: TGTGCCAGCAGCTACAGGGGCACCGGGGAGCTGTTTTTT
J gene: TRBJ2-1; V gene: TRBV5-4; D gene: -; clone size: -; CDR3 protein: CASSLRRLGTGNEQFF; CDR3 DNA: TGTGCCAGCAGCTTACGGCGACTGGGAACGGGGAATGAGCAGTTCTTC
J gene: TRBJ2-3; V gene: TRBV10-1; D gene: -; clone size: -; CDR3 protein: CASSERRGEDTQYF; CDR3 DNA: TGCGCCAGCAGTGAGAGGAGGGGAGAAGATACGCAGTATTTT
J gene: TRBJ1-2; V gene: TRBV19; D gene: -; clone size: -; CDR3 protein: CASSIRENYGYTF; CDR3 DNA: TGTGCCAGTAGTATCCGGGAAAACTATGGCTACACCTTC
J gene: TRBJ1-3; V gene: TRBV28; D gene: TRBD1; clone size: -; CDR3 protein: CASIIGGGGSGNTIYF; CDR3 DNA: TGTGCCAGCATAATAGGGGGCGGCGGCTCTGGAAACACCATATATTTT
J gene: TRBJ2-7; V gene: TRBV30; D gene: TRBD2; clone size: -; CDR3 protein: CACQNTGLALEQYF; CDR3 DNA: TGTGCCTGCCAAAATACGGGACTAGCTCTCGAGCAGTACTTC